This T cell receptor (beta chain) stems from a study of shared clonotypes between healthy human individuals. Study in general: Every donor yielded three CD4 naive, three CD4 memory, two CD8 naive and one CD8 memory plate.

Naivety among CD8 cells was defined by CD45RO negativity and positive CCR7 selection, thereby excluding terminally differentiated effector memory CD45RA+ cells. HIV-negative, healthy adults without recent acute infections or vaccinations were the donors. In the original processing: From ImmunoSEQ came sequences covering only the junction and carrying no quality scores, so filtering differed. Profiling relied on immunoSEQ multiplex PCR, and the TCRdb table lists in-frame clones only, not all of them. That table supplies the V and J calls and clone size; D and trimming were determined from the DNA. The sample comprises 700,000 to 950,000 clones, approximately 97% of which are singletons, and around 0.25% rests with the top ten. The germline gives CDR1 MGHRA, CDR2 YSYEKL. This CDR3 has 13 amino acids. Trimming removed 3 bases at V and 15 bases at J, with 18 bases between.

The clonotype originates from a man under 40 in good health. The chain recombines TRBV4-1 with TRBJ2-1; D possibly corresponds to TRBD1 (6 bases). Sequences were obtained from naive CD8+ T cells sorted from blood. CDR3 loop: CASSHIETGAGFF. The CDR3 DNA is TGCGCCAGCAGCCACATAGAGACAGGAGCCGGGTTCTTC.